This T cell receptor beta chain was captured in a study of neoadjuvant anti-PD-1 for oral cavity cancer. Patients had newly diagnosed, untreated stage II-IVA oral cavity squamous cell carcinoma. Germline V gives CDR1 SGHVS, CDR2 FQNEAQ. V was clipped by 4 bases and J by 4 bases, with 17 bases between them. The length of the CDR3 is 16 residues. The protocol was immunoSEQ multiplex PCR, while the TCRdb copy is restricted to in-frame clones and leaves out a portion. The table lists more than 10,000 clones, around 53% of them singletons, with 9% to 15% in the top ten. The receptor was derived from a person aged 40 to 85 with oral cavity squamous cell carcinoma. The specimen comprised tumor tissue, sampled before nivolumab (anti-PD-1) treatment. V is TRBV7-8 and J is TRBJ1-5; D possibly corresponds to TRBD1 (5 bases). CDR3 DNA: TGTGCCAGCAGCTCAGACCTTGGACAAGCTAATCAGCCCCAGCATTTT. Translated, it gives CASSSDLGQANQPQHF. Full variable domain (rest looked up from reference TRBV7-8 and TRBJ1-5): GAGVSQSPRYKVAKRGQDVALRCDPISGHVSLFWYQQALGQGPEFLTYFQNEAQLDKSGLPSDRFFAERPEGSVSTLKIQRTQQEDSAVYLCASSSDLGQANQPQHFGDGTRLSIL.